This T cell receptor (beta chain) was profiled in a study of blood T cells in healthy people across ages. General study findings and limits: Higher diversity, along with more naive CD4+ cells, distinguished long-lived donors from aged donors.

V was clipped by 6 bases and J by 0 bases; unmatched bases: 8. This CDR3 contains 17 residues. Germline assignment: CDR1 SGHAT and CDR2 FQNNGV. This clonotype was detected a few times. Its antigen is not known. For the second PCR, which ran for 7 to 11 cycles, a sample-barcoded 5' primer and a J-beta primer mix were used. TCRdb used MiXCR to reprocess the 5' RACE reads, holding one entry per CDR3 protein. The sample yields about 970,000 distinct CDR3 sequences, approximately 50% seen once. The sequenced sample was blood. The chain employs TRBV11-2 and TRBJ2-6; TRBD2 aligns across 7 bases. This sequence originates from a woman aged 55-69 years in good health. CDR3: CASSLRGGSSGANVLTF. The CDR3 bases are TGTGCCAGCAGTCTTAGGGGAGGGAGCTCTGGGGCCAACGTCCTGACTTTC. The full variable domain, in which reference TRBV11-2 and TRBJ2-6 provide the parts outside the CDR3, is EAGVAQSPRYKIIEKRQSVAFWCNPISGHATLYWYQQILGQGPKLLIQFQNNGVVDDSQLPKDRFSAERLKGVDSTLKIQPAKLEDSAVYLCASSLRGGSSGANVLTFGAGSRLTVL.